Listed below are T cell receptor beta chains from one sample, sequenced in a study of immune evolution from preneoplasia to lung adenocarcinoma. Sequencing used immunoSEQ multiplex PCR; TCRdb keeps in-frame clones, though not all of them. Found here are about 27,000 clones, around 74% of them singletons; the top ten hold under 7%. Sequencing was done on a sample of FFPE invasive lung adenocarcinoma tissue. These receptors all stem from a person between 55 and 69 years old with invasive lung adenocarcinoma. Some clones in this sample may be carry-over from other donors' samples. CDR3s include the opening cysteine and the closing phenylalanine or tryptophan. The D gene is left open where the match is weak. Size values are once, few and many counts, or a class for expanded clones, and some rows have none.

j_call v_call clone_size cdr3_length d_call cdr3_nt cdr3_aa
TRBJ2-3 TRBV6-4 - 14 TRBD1 TGTGCCAGCAGTGACTCAGGGGGCGCAGATACGCAGTATTTT CASSDSGGADTQYF
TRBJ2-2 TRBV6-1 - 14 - TGTGCCAGCAATCTTCACCTCAACACCGGGGAGCTGTTTTTT CASNLHLNTGELFF
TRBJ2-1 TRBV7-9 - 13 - TGTGCCAGCAGCCTAGGCTCCTACAATGAGCAGTTCTTC CASSLGSYNEQFF
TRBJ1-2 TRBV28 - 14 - TGTGCCAGCAGTCCGCCACAGGAAAGAAGTGGCTACACCTTC CASSPPQERSGYTF
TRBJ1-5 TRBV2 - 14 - TGTGCCAGCCACGGACAGTATAGCAATCAGCCCCAGCATTTT CASHGQYSNQPQHF
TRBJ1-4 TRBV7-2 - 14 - TGTGCCAGCAGACCGGACCCTCTGGGTGAAAAACTGTTTTTT CASRPDPLGEKLFF
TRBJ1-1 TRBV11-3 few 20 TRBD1 TGTGCCAGCAGCTTACCATACCCGCCGGGACAGGGGATGTTGGACACTGAAGCTTTCTTT CASSLPYPPGQGMLDTEAFF
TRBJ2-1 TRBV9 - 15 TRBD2 TGTGCCAGCCAGAGGGGAGGGTTTGAGGACAATGAGCAGTTCTTC CASQRGGFEDNEQFF
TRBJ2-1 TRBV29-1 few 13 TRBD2 TGCAGCGTCGGGACTAGCGGCTACAATGAGCAGTTCTTC CSVGTSGYNEQFF
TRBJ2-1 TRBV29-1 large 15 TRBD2 TGCAGCGTTGAGACCAGCGGGAGTTCCTACAATGAGCAGTTCTTC CSVETSGSSYNEQFF
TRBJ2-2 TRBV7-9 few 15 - TGTGCCAGCAGCTCGGAGGCTGCGAACACCGGGGAGCTGTTTTTT CASSSEAANTGELFF
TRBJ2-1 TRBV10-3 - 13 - TGTGCCGTAACGAGGACTTCTTACAATGAGCAGTTCTTC CAVTRTSYNEQFF
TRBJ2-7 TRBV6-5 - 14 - TGTGCCAGCAGTTCCGGACCGGGGTCCTACGAGCAGTACTTC CASSSGPGSYEQYF
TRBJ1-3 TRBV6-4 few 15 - TGTGCCAGCAGTGAGGTCAGGACCTCTGGAAACACCATATATTTT CASSEVRTSGNTIYF
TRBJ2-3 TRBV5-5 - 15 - TGTGCCAGCAGCTTGGGCAGGACTAGCACAGATACGCAGTATTTT CASSLGRTSTDTQYF
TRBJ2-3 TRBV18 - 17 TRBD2 TGTGCCAGCTCCCCCCCGGGGGGGGCGTCCCGCCGGGATACGCAGTATTTT CASSPPGGASRRDTQYF
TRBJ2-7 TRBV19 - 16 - TGTGCCAGTAGTCTTACAATGACAGCAAAGACCTACGAGCAGTACTTC CASSLTMTAKTYEQYF
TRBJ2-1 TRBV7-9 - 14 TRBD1 TGTGCCAGCAGGGGGACAGGCCAAATAACAGAGCAGTTCTTC CASRGTGQITEQFF
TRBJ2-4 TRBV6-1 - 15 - TGTGCCAGCAGTGAGAGTGGTGTAGCCAAAAACATTCAGTACTTC CASSESGVAKNIQYF
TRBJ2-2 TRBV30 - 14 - TGTGCCTGGAGACCGGGACTCCAGCCCGGGGAGCTGTTTTTT CAWRPGLQPGELFF
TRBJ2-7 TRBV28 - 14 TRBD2 TGTGCCAGCAGACCGGGACTATTCGCCCACGAGCAGTACTTC CASRPGLFAHEQYF
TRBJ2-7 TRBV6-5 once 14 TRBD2 TGTGCCAGCACGGAGGGCGGGAGCTCCTACGAGCAGTACTTC CASTEGGSSYEQYF
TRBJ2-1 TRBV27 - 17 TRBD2 TGTGCCAGCAGTACCACCGGGAGGAGGTTTGCACACAATGAGCAGTTCTTC CASSTTGRRFAHNEQFF
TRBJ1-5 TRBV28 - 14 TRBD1 TGTGCCAGCAAGACAGGGGGCGCGAATCAGCCCCAGCATTTT CASKTGGANQPQHF
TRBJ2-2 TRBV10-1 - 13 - TGCGCCAGCAGTGAGCCCGACACCGGGGAGCTGTTTTTT CASSEPDTGELFF
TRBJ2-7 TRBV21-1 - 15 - TGTGTCAGCAGCAGGGAGGCTAGAAAGGGCTACGAGCAGTACTTC CVSSREARKGYEQYF
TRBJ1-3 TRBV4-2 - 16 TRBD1 TGTGCCAGCAGAGCTGAGACAGGGGTCTCTGGAAACACCATATATTTT CASRAETGVSGNTIYF
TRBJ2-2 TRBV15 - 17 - TGTGCCACCAGCAGAGATGTAATAGAGGGGGGCACCGGGGAGCTGTTTTTT CATSRDVIEGGTGELFF
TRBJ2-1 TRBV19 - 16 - TGTGCCAGTAGTATAGGGAATCCAGGGACTGCCAATGAGCAGTTCTTC CASSIGNPGTANEQFF
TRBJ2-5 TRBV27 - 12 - TGTGCCAGCACCCCCTTCCCGAAAACCCAGTACTTC CASTPFPKTQYF
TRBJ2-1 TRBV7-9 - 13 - TGTGCCAGCATTGGACCTCTCTACAATGAGCAGTTCTTC CASIGPLYNEQFF
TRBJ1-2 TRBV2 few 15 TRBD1 TGTGCCAGCAGTGAAACTGAGGGGACAGTTTATGGCTACACCTTC CASSETEGTVYGYTF
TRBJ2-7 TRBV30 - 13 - TGTGCCTGGAAGGGCCTGAGCTCCTACGAGCAGTACTTC CAWKGLSSYEQYF
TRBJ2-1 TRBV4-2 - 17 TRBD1 TGTGCCAGCAGCCCAACAAACCGGGACAGGGGGCGCAATGAGCAGTTCTTC CASSPTNRDRGRNEQFF
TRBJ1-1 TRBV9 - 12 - TGTGCCAGCAGCGTAGTGGGGGGTCCAGCTTTCTTT CASSVVGGPAFF
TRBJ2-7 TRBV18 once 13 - TGTGCCAGCTCACCAGGCCAAACCTACGAGCAGTACTTC CASSPGQTYEQYF
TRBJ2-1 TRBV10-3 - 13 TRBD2 TGTGCCATCAGAGCGACTAGCGTCAATGAGCAGTTCTTC CAIRATSVNEQFF
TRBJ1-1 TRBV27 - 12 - TGTGCCAGAAGGGGGGGAGAGGCTGAAGCTTTCTTT CARRGGEAEAFF
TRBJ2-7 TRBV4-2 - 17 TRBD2 TGTGCCAGCAGCCAAGATCTAGGGCGACTAGCGGGGAGGGAGCAGTACTTC CASSQDLGRLAGREQYF
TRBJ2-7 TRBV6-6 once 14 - TGTGCCAGCAGGGTCTACAGGGAGTCCTACGAGCAGTACTTC CASRVYRESYEQYF
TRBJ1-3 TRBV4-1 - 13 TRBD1 TGCGCCAGCAGCCGGGACAGTATAAACACCATATATTTT CASSRDSINTIYF
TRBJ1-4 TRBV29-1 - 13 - TGCAGCGTTGGGGGACGTTCCAATGAAAAACTGTTTTTT CSVGGRSNEKLFF
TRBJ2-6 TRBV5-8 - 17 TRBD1 TGTGCCAGCAGCTCCTACTTTGGACAGGGTGGGGCCAACGTCCTGACTTTC CASSSYFGQGGANVLTF
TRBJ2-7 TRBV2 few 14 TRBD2 TGTGCCAGCAACCCCAGACTAGCGGGTTACGAGCAGTACTTC CASNPRLAGYEQYF
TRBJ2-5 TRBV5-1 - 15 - TGCGCCAGCAGCTTGGGCGGTAGCGGCCAAGAGACCCAGTACTTC CASSLGGSGQETQYF
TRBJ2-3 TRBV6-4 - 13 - TGTGCCAGCAGTGAGGGCAGGCTGGATACGCAGTATTTT CASSEGRLDTQYF
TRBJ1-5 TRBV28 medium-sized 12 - TGTGCCAGCAGAAGTAACAATCAGCCCCAGCATTTT CASRSNNQPQHF
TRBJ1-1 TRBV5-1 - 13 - TGCGCCAGCAGCCGGGGGACAAACACTGAAGCTTTCTTT CASSRGTNTEAFF
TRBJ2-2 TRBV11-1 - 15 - TGTGCCAGCAGCTTAGGACCTTACGGGACCGGGGAGCTGTTTTTT CASSLGPYGTGELFF
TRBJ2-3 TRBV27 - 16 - TGTGCCAGCAGTTTATTGGGTCGAAGATCGGCAGATACGCAGTATTTT CASSLLGRRSADTQYF
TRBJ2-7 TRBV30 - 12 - TGTGCCTGGAGTGGCCTCTCCTACGAGCAGTACTTC CAWSGLSYEQYF
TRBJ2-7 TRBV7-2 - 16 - TGTGCCAGCAGCTTAGGAATCCCCGCGAGCTCCTACGAGCAGTACTTC CASSLGIPASSYEQYF
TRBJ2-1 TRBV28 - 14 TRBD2 TGTGCCAGCATACCGGGACTAGCGACAGCTGAGCAGTTCTTC CASIPGLATAEQFF
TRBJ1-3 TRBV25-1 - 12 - TGTGCCAGCACTTGGGGAGGAAACACCATATATTTT CASTWGGNTIYF